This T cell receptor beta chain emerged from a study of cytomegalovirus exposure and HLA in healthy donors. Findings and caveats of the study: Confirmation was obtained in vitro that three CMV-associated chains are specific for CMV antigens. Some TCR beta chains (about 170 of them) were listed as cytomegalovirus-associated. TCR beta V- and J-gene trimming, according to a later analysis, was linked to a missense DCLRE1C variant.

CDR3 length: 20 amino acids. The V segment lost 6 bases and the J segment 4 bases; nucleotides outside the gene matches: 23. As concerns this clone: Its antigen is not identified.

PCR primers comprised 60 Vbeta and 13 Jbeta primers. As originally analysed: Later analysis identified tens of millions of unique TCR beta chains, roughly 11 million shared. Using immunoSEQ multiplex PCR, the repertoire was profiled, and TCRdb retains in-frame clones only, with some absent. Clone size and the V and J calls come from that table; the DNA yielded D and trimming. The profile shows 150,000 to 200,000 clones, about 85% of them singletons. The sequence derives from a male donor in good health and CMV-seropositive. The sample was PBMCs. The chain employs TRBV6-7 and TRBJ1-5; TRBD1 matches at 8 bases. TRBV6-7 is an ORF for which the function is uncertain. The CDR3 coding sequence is TGTGCCAGCAGCGATTCCCGGGACAGGTTTTATGATGGTCAAAATCAGCCCCAGCATTTT. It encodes CASSDSRDRFYDGQNQPQHF.